A selection of T cell receptor beta chains follows, all from one sample in a study of cytomegalovirus exposure and HLA in healthy donors. Repertoires were generated with immunoSEQ multiplex PCR, while TCRdb's copy carries only in-frame clones and drops some. The data contain about 120,000 clones, about 82% of them singletons. The sample was PBMCs. These receptors all come from a man aged 18 to 30 in good health and CMV-seronegative. Both conserved end residues are part of each CDR3.

V	length	CDR3
TRBV29-1	15	CSVPDLAGGDNEQFF
TRBV10-3	16	CAISEPLAGANYGYTF
TRBV11-1	13	CASSFGGAAEQYF
TRBV4-1	15	CASSQVRGGRDTQYF
TRBV4-1	14	CASSLDRVSAGYTF
TRBV7-9	17	CASSPAGRGPTPGELFF
TRBV13	14	CASSPRTGDTEAFF
TRBV29-1	15	CSVDLRGGTSYGYTF
TRBV4-1	14	CASSPGNPNTEAFF
TRBV13	14	CASSSATVPGTQYF
TRBV4-2	17	CASSQPDRGKSITEAFF
TRBV6-5	15	CASKGRTRAVNEQFF
TRBV2	12	CASREQGSEQFF
TRBV5-4	14	CASTYFTGGDEQFF
TRBV30	16	CAWSTATVAYNQPQHF
TRBV18	14	CASSGGDQPNIQYF
TRBV15	15	CATSRVADSGNTIYF
TRBV9	14	CASSVEGVGNTIYF
TRBV18	15	CAGEAQTGGAYGYTF
TRBV7-9	12	CASSPGWETQYF
TRBV11-2	13	CASSLDRGTGYTF
TRBV7-6	15	CASSSGVGPGNTIYF
TRBV6-1	14	CASSEGTVLETQYF
TRBV7-9	16	CASSGARQSVDTEAFF
TRBV7-8	14	CASSLQGINGEQFF
TRBV30	14	CAWSRGVVGTEAFF
TRBV19	15	CASSIYPGETYGYTF
TRBV30	15	CAWSQGDRDQETQYF
TRBV19	15	CASKVAGVETGELFF
TRBV18	15	CASSPGTLNTGELFF
TRBV21-1	14	CASRSGTGTTEAFF
TRBV7-2	14	CASSRETGDYEQYF
TRBV4-1	20	CASSQALGQDRAGGNQPQHF
TRBV7-2	13	CASSFLETQPQHF
TRBV2	15	CASSGWGHNTGELFF
TRBV5-1	15	CASSLTGYSNQPQHF
TRBV27	19	CASSLRGLAGGGTYNEQFF
TRBV6-6	14	CASSGDFQAQTQYF
TRBV15	11	CATSSRDTQYF
TRBV5-1	19	CASSLSQGVPSSYNSPLHF
TRBV7-6	15	CASSLRLAEPYEQYF
TRBV19	15	CASSPVNSMNTEAFF
TRBV7-8	15	CASSLRSGGNYEQYF
TRBV7-8	16	CASSLSGRLTYNEQFF
TRBV27	14	CASSLAGGNTEAFF
TRBV5-4	16	CASSQPGQGNTGELFF
TRBV30	15	CAYQTLDRIAYEQYF
TRBV7-8	13	CASSREFDYGYTF
TRBV5-6	14	CASSMGQVPSPLHF
TRBV10-3	13	CAISVQSNQPQHF
TRBV7-8	13	CASSLGMTDTQYF
TRBV2	18	CASSLRMTGSAFSGGYTF
TRBV10-3	16	CATKSSSGSNYNEQFF
TRBV27	16	CASSPSGTGGPYGYTF
TRBV7-2	15	CASSSPTSGVYEQYF
TRBV29-1	13	CSVVEVRDNEQFF
TRBV7-9	15	CASSKGLAGVNEQFF
TRBV5-1	20	CASDLTGGEGWCCGNQPQHF
TRBV29-1	13	CSVAQQGQGEQFF
TRBV18	15	CASSRDRAATYEQYF